The next 25 T cell receptor beta chains were all read from a single sample in a study of cytomegalovirus exposure and HLA in healthy donors. The PCR employed 60 Vbeta primers together with 13 Jbeta primers. Using immunoSEQ multiplex PCR, the repertoire was profiled, and TCRdb retains in-frame clones only, with some absent. Of fewer than 60,000 clones in the sample, 60% to 85% were seen once. Input material: PBMCs. These receptor sequences come from a woman aged 40 to 50 in good health and CMV-seropositive.

This clone came up once. The chain combines TRBV6-1 with TRBJ2-1; unclear D gene. This CDR3 comprises 12 residues. Looked up from germline, CDR1 is MNHNS and CDR2 is SASEGT. Trimming took 7 bases from V and 5 from J, leaving 9 bases between them. CDR3 protein: CASTRLNNEQFF. DNA of the CDR3: TGTGCCAGCACCAGACTTAACAATGAGCAGTTCTTC.

The rearrangement links TRBV5-1 to TRBJ1-6, with D maybe TRBD1 (5 bases). Germline V gene data show CDR1 as SGHRS and CDR2 as YFSETQ. This CDR3 contains 17 residues. V lost 6 bases, J lost 7 bases, and 23 bases lay in between. CDR3 region: CASTLRAGGVKNSPLHF. Written as DNA, the CDR3 is TGCGCCAGCACCCTAAGAGCTGGGGGGGTGAAAAATTCACCCCTCCACTTT.

This chain uses TRBV6-1 with TRBJ1-1, with 10 bases that match TRBD1. This CDR3 comprises 14 residues. Unmatched junction bases numbered 2, after V lost 4 bases and J lost 3 bases. The germline gives CDR1 MNHNS, CDR2 SASEGT. CDR3 in amino acids: CASSGDRGDTEAFF. The CDR3 DNA reads TGTGCCAGCAGTGGGGACAGGGGAGACACTGAAGCTTTCTTT.

The CDR3 region has the DNA TGTGCCAGCAGCTCAAGACAGAAAGAGCAAGAGACCCAGTACTTC. Residues: CASSSRQKEQETQYF. The gene calls are TRBV11-2 and TRBJ2-5; TRBD1 is a possible D gene (5 bases). The CDR3 contains 15 residues. Per the germline V gene, CDR1 is SGHAT and CDR2 is FQNNGV. Trimming shortened V by 4 bases and J by 2 bases, and 14 bases separated the two germline ends.

This clone has a handful of counts. The genes are TRBV19 and TRBJ1-5; the D is unclear. Germline V lookup: CDR1 LNHDA, CDR2 SQIVND (reference sequence). The CDR3 is made up of 16 amino acids. V lost 8 bases to trimming and J lost 5 bases, with 22 bases between them. The DNA for the CDR3 is TGTGCCAGTGGTCTGAGGGCAGGACCCGGAGATCAGCCCCAGCATTTT. It codes for CASGLRAGPGDQPQHF.

This sequence joins TRBV19 and TRBJ2-3; 11 bases are shared with TRBD2. The CDR3 extends over 15 amino acids. V was pared by 7 bases and J by 7 bases, with 10 bases of the junction left unmatched. The germline V gene has CDR1 LNHDA and CDR2 SQIVND (reference sequence). The CDR3 nucleotides read TGTGCCAGTACCGGACTAGCGGGTCTAGGGAATACGCAGTATTTT. Encoded protein: CASTGLAGLGNTQYF.

The chain employs TRBV6-5 and TRBJ1-5; D not resolved. This CDR3 spans 15 amino acids. From germline, CDR1 is MNHEY and CDR2 SVGAGI. The V and J ends lost 4 bases and 0 bases respectively, with 10 bases between them. The CDR3 sequence is CASSLSGLSNQPQHF. CDR3 DNA sequence: TGTGCCAGCAGTTTATCCGGACTTAGCAATCAGCCCCAGCATTTT.

This chain connects TRBV18 to TRBJ2-3, with D possibly matching TRBD2 (5 bases). The ends were cut back, 1 base at V and 0 bases at J, with 11 bases in the middle. The germline CDR1 and CDR2 sequences are KGHSH and LQKENI. The CDR3 extends over 16 amino acids. In DNA, the CDR3 is TGTGCCAGCTCACCACGAGGGAGCGGTAGCACAGATACGCAGTATTTT. It is translated as CASSPRGSGSTDTQYF.

In DNA form, the CDR3 reads TGCGCCAGCAGCCAAGGGACAGCGGGTCAGCCCCAGCATTTT. Protein: CASSQGTAGQPQHF. The V and J genes are TRBV5-1 and TRBJ1-5, with 7 nucleotides matching TRBD1. The CDR3 runs 14 residues. Unmatched junction bases numbered 7, after V lost 4 bases and J lost 6 bases. Germline V gene lookup returns CDR1 SGHRS and CDR2 YFSETQ.

The chain has TRBV7-2 and TRBJ2-5; 9 bases are shared with TRBD2. The junction had 9 bases not matched to a gene; V was cut back by 5 bases and J by 2 bases. The CDR3 length is 16 residues. Germline CDR1 and CDR2: SGHTA and FQGNSA. Here the CDR3 reads CASSLQWAGGQETQYF. CDR3 bases: TGTGCCAGCAGCCTCCAGTGGGCGGGGGGGCAAGAGACCCAGTACTTC.

This chain connects TRBV6-1 to TRBJ2-2, with D unclear. In germline, CDR1 is MNHNS, CDR2 SASEGT. CDR3 length: 13 amino acids. V was trimmed by 7 bases and J by 3 bases, leaving 9 bases between them. In DNA form, the CDR3 reads TGTGCCAGCACGCCACAATACACCGGGGAGCTGTTTTTT. It encodes CASTPQYTGELFF.

This chain uses TRBV7-9 with TRBJ1-1, with D tentatively TRBD1 (6 bases). The CDR3 contains 15 residues. From germline, CDR1 is SEHNR and CDR2 FQNEAQ (reference sequence). Trimming shortened V by 3 bases and J by 2 bases, and 13 bases separated the two germline ends. This CDR3 reads CASSFLTGTNTEAFF. Written as DNA, the CDR3 is TGTGCCAGCAGCTTCCTGACAGGAACAAACACTGAAGCTTTCTTT.

Here the CDR3 reads CASSRTGVGTEAFF. CDR3 sequence (DNA): TGCGCCAGCAGCCGCACAGGGGTGGGCACTGAAGCTTTCTTT. This chain links TRBV4-1 with TRBJ1-1; the match to TRBD1 covers 7 bases. This CDR3 region has 14 residues. Per germline, CDR1 MGHRA and CDR2 YSYEKL. V dropped 4 bases and J dropped 4; count of bases not matched to a gene: 6.

The chain combines TRBV6-1 with TRBJ2-1; D possibly corresponds to TRBD2 (5 bases). Per the germline V gene, CDR1 is MNHNS and CDR2 is SASEGT. The CDR3 runs 11 residues. V lost 4 bases to trimming and J lost 13 bases, with 11 bases between them. CDR3 bases: TGTGCCAGCAGTGGTACTAGTTCCCAGTTCTTC. Translating gives CASSGTSSQFF.

The gene calls are TRBV7-8 and TRBJ1-3; TRBD1 might be the D (5 bases). This CDR3 has 16 residues. Trimming cost V 2 bases and J 4 bases, with 15 bases left between them. The germline V gene has CDR1 SGHVS and CDR2 FQNEAQ. The CDR3 sequence is CASSLRGAGNGNTIYF. DNA of the CDR3: TGTGCCAGCAGCTTAAGGGGAGCGGGCAACGGAAACACCATATATTTT.

The gene calls are TRBV4-1 and TRBJ1-2; D unresolved. The germline V and J ends were trimmed by 0 bases and 2 bases, with 7 bases remaining between them. This CDR3 has 14 amino acids. Per the germline V gene, CDR1 is MGHRA and CDR2 is YSYEKL. CDR3 sequence reads: CASSQDHKNYGYTF. CDR3 coding DNA: TGCGCCAGCAGCCAAGATCACAAAAACTATGGCTACACCTTC.

The V and J genes are TRBV5-8 and TRBJ2-1, with TRBD2 as a possible D gene (6 bases). The CDR3 contains 12 residues. V lost 2 bases and J 15 bases, leaving 15 bases between the germline ends. Germline loops: CDR1 SGHTS, CDR2 YDEGEE. In DNA form, the CDR3 reads TGTGCCAGCAGCTTCCCCGGGACTGCCCGGTTCTTC. Its translation is CASSFPGTARFF.

This chain uses TRBV7-2 with TRBJ2-2, with a weak D call TRBD2 (6 bases). CDR3 length: 14 residues. Trimming left V 4 bases short and J 5 bases short, with 11 bases between. Germline CDR1 and CDR2: SGHTA and FQGNSA. The CDR3 sequence is CASSYLLATGELFF. As DNA, the CDR3 is TGTGCCAGCAGCTACCTCCTAGCGACCGGGGAGCTGTTTTTT.

The chain couples TRBV2 to TRBJ2-2, with 8 nucleotides matching TRBD1. With 6 bases clipped from V and 4 bases from J, the junction kept 7 bases outside the gene matches. The CDR3 has 15 amino acids. Germline V CDR1 and CDR2: SNHLY, FYNNEI. The CDR3 DNA reads as TGTGCCAGCAGACCCGACAGGGGTAGCACCGGGGAGCTGTTTTTT. Amino acids: CASRPDRGSTGELFF.

The rearrangement joins TRBV18 to TRBJ2-1; D remains unclear. Trimming removed 0 bases from V and 9 bases from J, with 12 bases in between. This CDR3 has 14 amino acids. Germline V gives CDR1 KGHSH, CDR2 LQKENI. This CDR3 is CASSPPDPRFEQFF. CDR3 sequence (DNA): TGTGCCAGCTCACCACCGGATCCGCGGTTTGAGCAGTTCTTC.

This clone was detected once. J is TRBJ1-2 and V is TRBV5-1; TRBD1 might be the D (6 bases). V was clipped by 0 bases and J by 8 bases, with 20 bases between them. This CDR3 is 16 amino acids long. Germline V gene sequence: CDR1 SGHRS, CDR2 YFSETQ. The CDR3 protein is CASSLVSSGALGGYTF. CDR3 sequence (DNA): TGCGCCAGCAGCTTGGTCTCGTCAGGGGCGCTCGGCGGCTACACCTTC.

This clone was observed once. The chain employs TRBV29-1 and TRBJ2-1; D perhaps matches TRBD2 (5 bases). Germline V CDR1 and CDR2: SQVTM, ANQGSEA. There are 13 residues in the CDR3. Trimming took off 0 bases at V and 7 bases at J, with 10 bases between the two ends. The CDR3 reads CSVEDRRKNEQFF. In DNA, the CDR3 is TGCAGCGTTGAAGATCGGAGGAAGAATGAGCAGTTCTTC.

This clone was found a few times. The J gene is TRBJ1-2, the V gene TRBV19; D is undetermined. CDR3 length: 13 residues. Germline CDR1 LNHDA, CDR2 SQIVND (reference sequence). Trimming took off 6 bases at V and 1 base at J, with 9 bases between the two ends. CDR3 DNA: TGTGCCAGTAGAGTTAACGGTAACTATGGCTACACCTTC. It encodes CASRVNGNYGYTF.

Here the CDR3 DNA reads TGTGCCAGCAGCCGGGACAGCAGCTCCTACGAGCAGTACTTC. Its protein is CASSRDSSSYEQYF. V gene TRBV7-2 combines with J gene TRBJ2-5, with 7 nucleotides matching TRBD1. The end of the DNA fits TRBJ2-7 better, so the J call may be wrong. In germline, CDR1 is SGHTA, CDR2 FQGNSA. The CDR3 totals 14 residues.

The chain combines TRBV14 with TRBJ1-4; no reliable D call. Per germline, CDR1 SGHDN and CDR2 FVKESK. The V and J ends lost 3 bases and 7 bases respectively, with 12 bases between them. CDR3 size: 14 residues. The CDR3 region is CASSQAGAGEKLFF. DNA of the CDR3: TGTGCCAGCAGCCAGGCGGGCGCGGGTGAAAAACTGTTTTTT.